A single T cell receptor (beta chain) is shown here with its context. The data are from a study of cytomegalovirus exposure and HLA in healthy donors. Per germline, CDR1 MDHEN and CDR2 SYDVKM. CDR3 size: 14 residues. The V end lost 2 bases, the J end lost 3 bases, and 10 bases lay between the germline ends. The PCR made use of 60 Vbeta and 13 Jbeta primers. Sequenced by immunoSEQ multiplex PCR; TCRdb stores in-frame clones only, minus some. The profile covers some 130,000 clones, with approximately 81% appearing a single time and around 0.67% taken by the ten largest. Sequenced sample: PBMCs. The TCR was taken from a man aged 18 to 29 in good health and CMV-seronegative. V gene TRBV28 combines with J gene TRBJ2-5, with a possible D match to TRBD2 (7 bases). The CDR3 sequence is CASSLAGAEETQYF. The CDR3, as DNA: TGTGCCAGCAGTTTAGCGGGGGCGGAAGAGACCCAGTACTTC.